What follows are 3 T cell receptor beta chains derived from one specimen sequenced in a study of cytomegalovirus exposure and HLA in healthy donors. This table comes from immunoSEQ multiplex PCR, and its TCRdb copy is limited to in-frame clones, with some not included. This table holds about 250,000 clones, roughly 84% found once. Sequencing was carried out using PBMCs. These receptors were taken from a man aged 18 to 35 in good health and CMV-seropositive.

The chain couples TRBV2 to TRBJ2-7, with D perhaps matching TRBD2 (7 bases). This CDR3 spans 12 amino acids. Between the trimmed V and J ends, which lost 6 bases and 7 bases, there was a span of 13 bases. The V gene's germline CDR1 is SNHLY and CDR2 FYNNEI. The chain's CDR3 is CASRGEGQEQYF. CDR3 sequence (DNA): TGTGCCAGCAGGGGGGAGGGACAAGAGCAGTACTTC.

The V call is TRBV5-1, the J call TRBJ2-1, with 11 bases identical to TRBD2. Germline lookup yields CDR1 SGHRS and CDR2 YFSETQ. J lost 5 bases, V lost 4 bases, and 5 bases had no gene match. The CDR3 runs 15 residues. CDR3 nucleotide sequence: TGCGCCAGCAGCAGCACTAGCGGGAGTCACAATGAGCAGTTCTTC. Protein: CASSSTSGSHNEQFF.

This clone was detected a few times. This chain connects TRBV5-6 to TRBJ2-7; D is unclear. Germline V lookup: CDR1 SGHDT, CDR2 YYEEEE. The CDR3 is 12 amino acids. The germline V and J ends were trimmed by 0 bases and 4 bases, with 5 bases remaining between them. As DNA, the CDR3 is TGTGCCAGCAGCTTGGAAGGGTACGAGCAGTACTTC. Its translation is CASSLEGYEQYF.